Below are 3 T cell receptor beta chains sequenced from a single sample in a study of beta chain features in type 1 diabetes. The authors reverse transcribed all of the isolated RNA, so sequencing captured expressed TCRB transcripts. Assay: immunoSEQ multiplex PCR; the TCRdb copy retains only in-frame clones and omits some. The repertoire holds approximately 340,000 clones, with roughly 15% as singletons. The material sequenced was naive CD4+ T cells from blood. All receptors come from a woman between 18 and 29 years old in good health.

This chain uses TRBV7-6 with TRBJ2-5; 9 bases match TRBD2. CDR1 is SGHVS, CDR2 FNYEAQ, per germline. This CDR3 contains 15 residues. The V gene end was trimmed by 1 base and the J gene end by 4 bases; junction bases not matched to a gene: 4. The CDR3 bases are TGTGCCAGCAGCTTAGGGACTAGCGTAGGAGAGACCCAGTACTTC. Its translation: CASSLGTSVGETQYF.

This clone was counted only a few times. CDR3 sequence: CASSESLDATGIAQYF. The CDR3 nucleotides are TGTGCCAGCAGTGAATCACTAGATGCTACAGGGATCGCGCAGTACTTC. The V and J genes are TRBV6-1 and TRBJ2-7; TRBD1 might be the D (6 bases). The V and J ends lost 2 bases and 9 bases respectively, with 23 bases between them. CDR1 MNHNS and CDR2 SASEGT come from the germline V gene. This CDR3 has 16 amino acids.

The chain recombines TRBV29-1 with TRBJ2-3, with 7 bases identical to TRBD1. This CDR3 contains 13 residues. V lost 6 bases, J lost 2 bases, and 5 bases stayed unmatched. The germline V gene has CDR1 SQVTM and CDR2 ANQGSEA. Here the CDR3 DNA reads TGCAGCGTGGGGGACAGCTACACAGATACGCAGTATTTT. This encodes CSVGDSYTDTQYF.